This TCR beta chain was found in a study of CD8 T cells in ankylosing spondylitis. CDR3 length: 14 residues. The V end lost 5 bases, the J end lost 4 bases, and 14 bases lay between the germline ends. The germline gives CDR1 SNHLY, CDR2 FYNNEI. TCRdb reprocessed the 5' RACE reads via MiXCR and lists one record per CDR3 protein. The top ten hold around 6.8% of the sample, which has 240,000 or so distinct CDR3 sequences, 7.5% to 9% seen once. The chain employs TRBV2 and TRBJ1-1; D remains ambiguous. Sequencing was performed on blood, either unsorted or a sorted T cell fraction (not recorded which). This TCR derives from a male donor with ankylosing spondylitis or in good health (not recorded which). CDR3 coding DNA: TGTGCCAGCAGTAGGGCCTCACGCCCCACTGAAGCTTTCTTT. Translating gives CASSRASRPTEAFF.